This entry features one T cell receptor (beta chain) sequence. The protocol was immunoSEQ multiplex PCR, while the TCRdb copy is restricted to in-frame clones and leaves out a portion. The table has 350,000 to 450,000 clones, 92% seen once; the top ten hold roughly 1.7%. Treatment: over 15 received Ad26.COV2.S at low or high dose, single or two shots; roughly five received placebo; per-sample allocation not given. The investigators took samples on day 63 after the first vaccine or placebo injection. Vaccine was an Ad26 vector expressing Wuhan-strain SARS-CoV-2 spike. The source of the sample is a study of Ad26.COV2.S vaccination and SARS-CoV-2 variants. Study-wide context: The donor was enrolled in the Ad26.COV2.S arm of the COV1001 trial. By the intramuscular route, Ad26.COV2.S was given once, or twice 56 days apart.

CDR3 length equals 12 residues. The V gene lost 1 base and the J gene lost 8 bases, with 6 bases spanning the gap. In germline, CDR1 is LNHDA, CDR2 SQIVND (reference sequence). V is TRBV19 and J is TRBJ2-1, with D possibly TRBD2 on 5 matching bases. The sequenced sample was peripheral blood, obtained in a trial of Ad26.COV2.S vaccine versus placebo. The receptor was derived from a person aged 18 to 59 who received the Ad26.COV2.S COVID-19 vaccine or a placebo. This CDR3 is CASSIGEYEQFF. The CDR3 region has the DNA TGTGCCAGTAGTATAGGGGAGTATGAGCAGTTCTTC.